Listed here are 27 T cell receptor beta chains from one sample, sequenced in a study of T cells expressing NK-cell markers. With the 5' RACE reads reprocessed, TCRdb shows one record per CDR3 protein and no DNA. The sample has about 540,000 distinct CDR3 sequences. The specimen was blood T cells: a sorted CD56 or NKG2C T cell subset, CD4+ or CD8+ T cells, or bulk PBMC T cells (not recorded which). The receptors originated from a man between 18 and 35 years old in good health.

V and J are TRBV15 and TRBJ2-2; the D gene TCRdb calls, TRBD1, cannot be checked with no DNA. Germline V gives CDR1 LNHNV, CDR2 YYDKDF (reference sequence). The CDR3 has 17 amino acids. CDR3 residues: CATSRDRQGWGKGELFF. Drawing the rest from reference TRBV15 and TRBJ2-2, the complete variable domain is DAMVIQNPRYQVTQFGKPVTLSCSQTLNHNVMYWYQQKSSQAPKLLFHYYDKDFNNEADTPDNFQSRRPNTSFCFLDIRSPGLGDTAMYLCATSRDRQGWGKGELFFGEGSRLTVL.

The chain combines TRBV7-2 with TRBJ2-1; TCRdb proposes TRBD2, but this gene call is untestable without DNA. Germline CDR1 and CDR2: SGHTA and FQGNSA. This CDR3 spans 16 amino acids. The CDR3 sequence is CASSPVGAGAYNEQFF.

This chain's CDR3 is CASPARQGAGRNTEAFF. V usage is TRBV28 and J usage is TRBJ1-1; TCRdb calls TRBD1, which cannot be checked without DNA. The CDR3 spans 17 residues. From germline, CDR1 is MDHEN and CDR2 SYDVKM.

This chain links TRBV7-2 with TRBJ2-2. Germline V gives CDR1 SGHTA, CDR2 FQGNSA. The CDR3 has 15 residues. The CDR3 reads CASSFSSAVIGELFF.

This sequence joins TRBV12-3 or TRBV12-4 and TRBJ1-2; with no DNA, the TCRdb D assignment of TRBD1 cannot be verified. CDR3 length equals 14 residues. The CDR3 reads CASSQGQGVYGYTF.

This sequence joins TRBV29-1 and TRBJ2-1; the D call of TRBD2 rests on TCRdb alone, since no DNA is present to check it. This CDR3 is 13 amino acids long. Germline V gene data show CDR1 as SQVTM and CDR2 as ANQGSEA. CDR3 in amino acids: CSVVTSGSGEQFF.

The V gene is TRBV5-4, the J gene TRBJ2-3; TCRdb picks TRBD2, but there is no DNA to check that call. This CDR3 contains 16 residues. CDR1 is SGHNT, CDR2 YYREEE, per germline (reference sequence). This CDR3 is CASSFRTSGRTSTQYF.

The V and J genes are TRBV7-9 and TRBJ2-1; the TCRdb call, TRBD2, lacks DNA for checking. The CDR3 consists of 15 residues. The germline V gene has CDR1 SEHNR and CDR2 FQNEAQ (reference sequence). The CDR3 protein is CASSLEGSGGNEQFF.

V is TRBV7-2 and J is TRBJ2-7; as DNA is missing, the TRBD1 call by TCRdb cannot be tested. Germline-derived CDR1 and CDR2 are SGHTA and FQGNSA. The CDR3 totals 16 residues. Here the CDR3 reads CASSLDGGGVSYEQYF.

V gene TRBV24-1 combines with J gene TRBJ2-1; the TCRdb call, TRBD1, lacks DNA for checking. The CDR3 sequence is 16 residues long. Germline CDR1 is KGHDR and CDR2 is SFDVKD. CDR3 protein: CATSELPGADYNEQFF.

The rearrangement uses TRBV11-3 and TRBJ2-1; TCRdb returns TRBD2, unconfirmable since there is no DNA. The length of the CDR3 is 13 residues. Germline V gene sequence: CDR1 SGHNT, CDR2 YENEEA. CDR3 amino acids: CASSMGLANEQFF.

The V call is TRBV24-1, the J call TRBJ2-2; lacking DNA, the TRBD2 call made by TCRdb goes unchecked. Germline V CDR1 and CDR2: KGHDR, SFDVKD. The CDR3 length is 19 residues. The CDR3 spells CATSPVRGLAGVLTGELFF.

The chain carries TRBV30 and TRBJ2-1; TCRdb's D gene call, TRBD1, goes unchecked for lack of DNA. The CDR3 runs to 12 residues. Germline assignment: CDR1 GTSNPN and CDR2 SVGIG (reference sequence). This CDR3 is CALSRALNEQFF.

V is TRBV5-6 and J is TRBJ2-1; the D call of TRBD2 rests on TCRdb alone, since no DNA is present to check it. The CDR3 has 16 amino acids. Germline V lookup: CDR1 SGHDT, CDR2 YYEEEE. The chain's CDR3 is CASSLAASGSRYEQFF.

This chain uses TRBV5-1 with TRBJ2-7; TCRdb picks TRBD1, but there is no DNA to check that call. The germline gives CDR1 SGHRS, CDR2 YFSETQ. The CDR3 has 15 amino acids. The CDR3 here is CASSLAQGYLYEQYF.

J is TRBJ2-6 and V is TRBV13. The CDR3 length is 15 residues. Germline CDR1 and CDR2: PRHDT and FYEKMQ (reference sequence). The CDR3 here is CASSSGSLGANVLTF. The whole variable domain, filled in from reference TRBV13 and TRBJ2-6, reads AAGVIQSPRHLIKEKRETATLKCYPIPRHDTVYWYQQGPGQDPQFLISFYEKMQSDKGSIPDRFSAQQFSDYHSELNMSSLELGDSALYFCASSSGSLGANVLTFGAGSRLTVL.

Here the CDR3 reads CASSRASGRATGELFF. V gene TRBV5-5 combines with J gene TRBJ2-2; TCRdb names TRBD2, which stays unverified in the absence of DNA. There are 16 residues in the CDR3. In germline, CDR1 is SGHKS, CDR2 YYEKEE (reference sequence).

This chain links TRBV18 with TRBJ1-2. The CDR3 sequence is 16 residues long. The V gene's germline CDR1 is KGHSH and CDR2 LQKENI. The CDR3 region is CASSPPSTPSNYGYTF.

V and J are TRBV4-1 and TRBJ1-2; TCRdb's D call of TRBD1 is untestable without DNA. CDR1 and CDR2 (germline): MGHRA, YSYEKL. This CDR3 region has 16 residues. Here the CDR3 reads CASSQERQGANYGYTF.

The J gene is TRBJ2-5, the V gene TRBV12-5; TCRdb calls TRBD1, which cannot be checked without DNA. In germline, CDR1 is LGHNT, CDR2 FRNRAP. The CDR3 is 16 amino acids. CDR3 protein: CASGLVWDRGRGTQYF.

The rearrangement joins TRBV6-2 or TRBV6-3 to TRBJ2-1; lacking DNA, the TRBD2 call made by TCRdb goes unchecked. From germline, CDR1 is MNHEY and CDR2 SVGEGT. There are 19 residues in the CDR3. CDR3 protein: CASSYRLAAYASSYNEQFF.

This rearrangement joins TRBV6-1 to TRBJ1-2. This CDR3 contains 14 residues. Per the germline V gene, CDR1 is MNHNS and CDR2 is SASEGT. This CDR3 is CATGPLKNNYGYTF.

V is TRBV4-1 and J is TRBJ2-3. Germline CDR1 is MGHRA and CDR2 is YSYEKL. The CDR3 sequence is 11 residues long. The CDR3 spells CASSQEGRQYF.

The chain employs TRBV27 and TRBJ2-7; the TCRdb call, TRBD1, lacks DNA for checking. The CDR3 sequence is 14 residues long. CDR1 and CDR2 (germline): MNHEY, SMNVEV (reference sequence). The CDR3 reads CASSLGGPPLEQYF.

V is TRBV30 and J is TRBJ2-7; TCRdb indicates TRBD2, and absent DNA this call remains unverified. The CDR3 covers 14 residues. From germline, CDR1 is GTSNPN and CDR2 SVGIG (reference sequence). The CDR3 sequence: CAWWTGLGSHEQYF.

The chain uses TRBV4-1 and TRBJ2-2; the D call of TRBD2 rests on TCRdb alone, since no DNA is present to check it. The CDR3 spans 14 residues. The germline V gene encodes CDR1 MGHRA and CDR2 YSYEKL. The CDR3 protein is CASRTSGDTGELFF.

The gene calls are TRBV4-1 and TRBJ2-1. The CDR3 runs 13 residues. CDR1 is MGHRA and CDR2 is YSYEKL in the germline V gene. The CDR3 sequence is CASSYDQFNEQFF.